A single sample is the source of the 23 T cell receptor beta chains below, sequenced in a study of beta chain features in type 1 diabetes. Overall study results and limits: Significant though moderate, a shortening of TCRB CDR3s appeared in all four CD4+ subsets of Type 1 diabetes patients.

These receptors are not linked to any known antigen. Expressed TCRB transcripts were sequenced because the entire RNA isolate underwent reverse transcription. Some clones are missing from TCRdb's copy, which holds only in-frame ones; the method was immunoSEQ multiplex PCR. The data contain 100,000 to 150,000 clones, roughly 17% of them singletons. The source material was central memory CD4+ T cells from blood. These receptors all stem from a man between 18 and 29 years old with type 1 diabetes.

The rearrangement uses TRBV7-9 and TRBJ2-2, with unresolved D. Germline CDR1 is SEHNR and CDR2 is FQNEAQ (reference sequence). The CDR3 extends over 13 amino acids. V was clipped by 3 bases and J by 3 bases, with 5 bases between them. DNA of the CDR3: TGTGCCAGCAGCTTCTTGGACACCGGGGAGCTGTTTTTT. Translating gives CASSFLDTGELFF.

CDR3 sequence: CASSPGGLEQYF. The CDR3 DNA reads TGTGCCAGCAGCCCGGGGGGCCTCGAGCAGTACTTC. The V gene is TRBV7-3, the J gene TRBJ2-7, with D possibly matching TRBD2 (7 bases). Germline V gene data show CDR1 as SGHTA and CDR2 as FQGTGA. This CDR3 has 12 amino acids. The ends were cut back, 5 bases at V and 6 bases at J, with 11 bases in the middle.

This clone was found many times. This sequence joins TRBV7-2 and TRBJ1-3; D is unresolved. Germline CDR1 reads SGHTA; CDR2 reads FQGNSA. Trimming pared 5 bases from V and 2 bases from J, leaving 13 bases between. The CDR3 consists of 15 residues. This CDR3 reads CASSQYLLTGNTIYF. For the CDR3, the DNA is TGTGCCAGCAGCCAATATCTTTTAACTGGAAACACCATATATTTT.

The rearrangement uses TRBV29-1 and TRBJ2-1; D gene uncertain. There are 11 residues in the CDR3. Trimming left V 5 bases short and J 9 bases short, with 11 bases between. Germline V gene sequence: CDR1 SQVTM, CDR2 ANQGSEA. The CDR3 nucleotides read TGCAGCGTTTCGACGGTGGGTGAGCAGTTCTTC. Its translation: CSVSTVGEQFF.

This clone was recorded a few times. A junction boundary mismatches the germline segment, possibly from a read error. Other nucleotide sequences from this sample produce the same CDR3. V and J are TRBV30 and TRBJ2-7; no clear D gene. CDR1 is GTSNPN, CDR2 SVGIG, per germline (reference sequence). CDR3 length: 11 residues. Here the CDR3 DNA reads TGCGCCTGGAGTGCCTCGCACGAGCAGTACTTC. This gives the protein CAWSASHEQYF.

This sequence joins TRBV5-4 and TRBJ2-3; D might be TRBD2 (6 bases). Trimming took off 6 bases at V and 3 bases at J, with 20 bases between the two ends. This CDR3 is 16 amino acids long. Looked up from germline, CDR1 is SGHNT and CDR2 is YYREEE (reference sequence). This CDR3 reads CASMSPEGGKTDTQYF. CDR3 in DNA: TGTGCCAGCATGTCCCCCGAGGGAGGAAAAACAGATACGCAGTATTTT.

This clone was picked up a small number of times. CDR3 coding DNA: TGTGCCAGCAGCCAAAGAAAGGAAGATACGCAGTATTTT. It translates to CASSQRKEDTQYF. The chain uses TRBV14 and TRBJ2-3; D is undetermined. Deletions cut 2 bases from V and 5 bases from J, with 8 bases between. CDR1 is SGHDN, CDR2 FVKESK, per germline. This CDR3 is 13 amino acids long.

The chain links TRBV13 to TRBJ2-3, with D uncertain. Per germline, CDR1 PRHDT and CDR2 FYEKMQ (reference sequence). V was trimmed by 5 bases and J by 4 bases, leaving 7 bases between them. CDR3 size: 12 residues. This CDR3 reads CASSRWPDTQYF. CDR3 in DNA: TGTGCCAGCAGCCGGTGGCCAGATACGCAGTATTTT.

The CDR3 DNA follows: TGCGCCAGCAGCTTGGATCTGGCAGTTCAAGAGACCCAGTACTTC. Translation gives CASSLDLAVQETQYF. The rearrangement uses TRBV5-1 and TRBJ2-5, with D hard to call. The germline V gene encodes CDR1 SGHRS and CDR2 YFSETQ. This CDR3 spans 15 amino acids. Trimming pared 0 bases from V and 2 bases from J, leaving 11 bases between.

As to this clone: The sample holds other DNA sequences that translate to the same CDR3. The V and J genes are TRBV6-5 and TRBJ1-6; the D is unclear. The length of the CDR3 is 12 residues. Trimming took off 2 bases at V and 7 bases at J, with 3 bases between the two ends. CDR1 is MNHEY, CDR2 SVGAGI, per germline. The CDR3 DNA sequence: TGTGCCAGCAGTTACGGAAATTCACCCCTCCACTTT. Its protein product is CASSYGNSPLHF.

This chain connects TRBV28 to TRBJ1-2; D perhaps matches TRBD1 (5 bases). This CDR3 has 13 amino acids. V was shortened by 7 bases and J by 2 bases, with 11 bases between the two germline ends. In germline, CDR1 is MDHEN, CDR2 SYDVKM. CDR3 amino acids: CASTLGLNYGYTF. The CDR3 region has the DNA TGTGCCAGCACCTTGGGGCTGAACTATGGCTACACCTTC.

This clone was counted a few times. The rearrangement links TRBV7-2 to TRBJ1-2; D gene uncertain. Germline V lookup: CDR1 SGHTA, CDR2 FQGNSA. Trimming left V 0 bases short and J 0 bases short, with 8 bases between. The CDR3 is made up of 15 amino acids. As DNA, the CDR3 is TGTGCCAGCAGCTTAGCGCGGGGAGCTAACTATGGCTACACCTTC. Translated: CASSLARGANYGYTF.

This clone has just a few counts. The rearrangement links TRBV11-2 to TRBJ1-3, with a tentative D call TRBD1 (6 bases). Looked up from germline, CDR1 is SGHAT and CDR2 is FQNNGV. This CDR3 is built from 15 residues. Trimming cost V 5 bases and J 4 bases, with 15 bases left between them. Here the CDR3 reads CASSLQQGTGNTIYF. The CDR3 DNA follows: TGTGCCAGCAGCCTCCAACAGGGTACCGGAAACACCATATATTTT. Full variable domain (rest looked up from reference TRBV11-2 and TRBJ1-3): EAGVAQSPRYKIIEKRQSVAFWCNPISGHATLYWYQQILGQGPKLLIQFQNNGVVDDSQLPKDRFSAERLKGVDSTLKIQPAKLEDSAVYLCASSLQQGTGNTIYFGEGSWLTVV.

This clone was counted at least ten times. A junction end diverges from the germline sequence, so it may reflect a read error. The sample carries other DNA sequences with the same CDR3. The chain links TRBV2 to TRBJ2-7; D gene ambiguous. The CDR3 sequence is 11 residues long. Germline CDR1 and CDR2: SNHLY and FYNNEI. The chain's CDR3 is CASSEAYEQYF. The DNA for the CDR3 is TGTGCCAGCAGCGAAGCCTACGAGCAGTACTTC.

This sequence joins TRBV27 and TRBJ2-3; 7 bases line up with TRBD2. CDR1 is MNHEY and CDR2 is SMNVEV in the germline V gene (reference sequence). V shed 4 bases and J 2 bases; nucleotides not matched to a gene: 3. This CDR3 is built from 14 residues. CDR3 coding DNA: TGTGCCAGCAGTTCAGCGGGGTACACAGATACGCAGTATTTT. It translates to CASSSAGYTDTQYF.

CDR3 region: CSARPNQETQYF. CDR3 nucleotides: TGCAGCGCCCGACCGAATCAAGAGACCCAGTACTTC. J is TRBJ2-5 and V is TRBV29-1; D gene uncertain. CDR3 size: 12 residues. V lost 7 bases to trimming and J lost 2 bases, with 11 bases between them. Germline values: CDR1 SQVTM, CDR2 ANQGSEA.

This sequence joins TRBV29-1 and TRBJ1-1; 8 bases line up with TRBD1. Germline trimming cut 7 bases from V and 4 bases from J; bases unmatched to any gene: 11. The length of the CDR3 is 14 residues. Germline values: CDR1 SQVTM, CDR2 ANQGSEA. Here the CDR3 reads CSAHRPGQGTEAFF. The DNA of the CDR3 is TGCAGCGCGCACCGGCCCGGACAGGGCACTGAAGCTTTCTTT.

The V and J genes are TRBV30 and TRBJ2-1; D is ambiguous. The CDR3 contains 11 residues. Trimming stripped 0 bases from V and 6 bases from J, with 3 bases between. The germline CDR1 and CDR2 sequences are GTSNPN and SVGIG (reference sequence). The CDR3: CAWSVFNEQFF. CDR3 nucleotide sequence: TGTGCCTGGAGTGTATTCAATGAGCAGTTCTTC.

The V call is TRBV6-5, the J call TRBJ2-1; maybe TRBD1 (6 bases). V lost 7 bases and J lost 0, with 13 bases in between. This CDR3 is built from 15 residues. Per the germline V gene, CDR1 is MNHEY and CDR2 is SVGAGI. The CDR3 nucleotides read TGTGCCAGCAAACGGGACACGAGCTCCTACAATGAGCAGTTCTTC. It yields the protein CASKRDTSSYNEQFF.

The J gene is TRBJ2-5, the V gene TRBV10-1; TRBD1 agrees at 9 bases. CDR1 is WNHNN and CDR2 is SYGVQD in the germline V gene (reference sequence). After removal of 3 bases from V and 2 bases from J, the junction contained 1 base not matched to a gene. The CDR3 is 14 amino acids. The CDR3, as DNA: TGCGCCAGCAGTGACGGACAGGGGCAAGAGACCCAGTACTTC. This encodes CASSDGQGQETQYF.

The J gene is TRBJ2-1, the V gene TRBV5-1; TRBD2 aligns across 7 bases. This CDR3 contains 14 residues. J gave up 5 bases and V 7 bases, and 9 bases lay outside the gene matches. Germline CDR1 and CDR2: SGHRS and YFSETQ. This chain's CDR3 is CASLRGLADNEQFF. CDR3 DNA sequence: TGCGCCAGCCTCCGAGGGCTAGCGGACAATGAGCAGTTCTTC.

This clone was observed once. This sequence joins TRBV11-2 and TRBJ2-1; D not certain. CDR1 and CDR2 from the germline V gene are SGHAT and FQNNGV. CDR3 length equals 14 residues. V lost 0 bases and J lost 8, with 11 bases in between. CDR3 in DNA: TGTGCCAGCAGCTTAGATCATAACTCCGATGAGCAGTTCTTC. It encodes CASSLDHNSDEQFF.

The chain couples TRBV28 to TRBJ1-6; D not resolved. The germline V gene encodes CDR1 MDHEN and CDR2 SYDVKM. The V end lost 5 bases, the J end lost 7 bases, and 12 bases lay between the germline ends. The CDR3 is 14 residues long. The CDR3 DNA reads as TGTGCCAGCAGTGCGCGGACGGGAAATTCACCCCTCCACTTT. The encoded protein is CASSARTGNSPLHF.